Each of the 20 T cell receptor beta chains below was sequenced from the same sample in a study of tumor and adjacent non-tumor tissue in lung cancer. No cell sorting was done before RNA was extracted from the tissue. Distant lung tissue was collected more than 3 cm away from the tumor edge. The library came from three nested PCR rounds adapted from ARM-PCR protocols. MiXCR was run by TCRdb on the multiplex PCR reads, yielding one entry per CDR3 protein. The sample yields 100,000 or so distinct CDR3 sequences, approximately 60% seen once. The sequenced material came from distant non-tumor lung tissue. Every receptor here comes from a man aged 25 to 40 with non-small cell lung cancer.

A remark on this clonotype: One end of the junction is discordant with germline, which a read error may explain. This chain uses TRBV4-1 with TRBJ2-5; 8 bases align to TRBD2. Germline V gene sequence: CDR1 MGHRA, CDR2 YSYEKL. The CDR3 covers 16 residues. For the CDR3, the DNA is TGCGCCAGCAGTCATTACGGGAGGGTGAGGCAAGAGACCCAGCACTTC. Amino acids: CASSHYGRVRQETQHF.

The chain recombines TRBV20-1 with TRBJ1-1; weak D call: TRBD1 (6 bases). The germline gives CDR1 DFQATT, CDR2 SNEGSKA (reference sequence). This CDR3 comprises 16 residues. The V and J ends lost 6 bases and 1 base respectively, with 21 bases between them. The DNA for the CDR3 is TGCAGTGCCACCAACAGGGACCACCCCCGGAACACTGAAGCTTTCTTT. It encodes CSATNRDHPRNTEAFF.

This rearrangement joins TRBV4-2 to TRBJ2-7, with TRBD2 matching over 8 bases. Germline assignment: CDR1 LGHNA and CDR2 YNFKEQ. The length of the CDR3 is 18 residues. The V segment lost 3 bases and the J segment 4 bases; nucleotides outside the gene matches: 17. CDR3 nucleotides: TGTGCCAGCAGCCATTCCCATCGGGCGGGAGGCTTAAAATACGAGCAGTACTTC. Amino acids: CASSHSHRAGGLKYEQYF.

As regards this clonotype: The junction differs from germline at one of its ends, possibly a read error. The chain couples TRBV7-8 to TRBJ1-4; D call uncertain. This CDR3 contains 12 residues. CDR1 SGHVS and CDR2 FQNEAQ come from the germline V gene. The CDR3 is CVSTPDGENLFF. CDR3 DNA: TGTGTCAGTACCCCCGACGGTGAAAATCTGTTTTTC.

In regard to this clonotype: This may be a read error: a much more frequent sequence differs by one nucleotide. The chain recombines TRBV20-1 with TRBJ1-4; D is perhaps TRBD1 (5 bases). V gave up 5 bases and J gave up 3 bases, with 10 bases separating them. Germline V gives CDR1 DFQATT, CDR2 SNEGSKA (reference sequence). CDR3 size: 13 residues. CDR3 nucleotides: TGCAGTGCTTGGGGCAGGGCTAATGAAAAACTGTTTTTT. Its translation is CSAWGRANEKLFF.

For this clonotype: A much bigger clone sits one base away, suggesting this may be a read error. The rearrangement joins TRBV24-1 to TRBJ2-5; D unclear. The CDR3 extends over 14 amino acids. The germline V gene has CDR1 KGHDR and CDR2 SFDVKD. This CDR3 is CATSEPAYQETRYF. In DNA, the CDR3 is TGTGCCACCAGTGAACCCGCGTACCAAGAGACCCGGTACTTC.

The chain's CDR3 is CSALRQYGNTEAFF. Written as DNA, the CDR3 is TGCAGTGCCTTAAGACAGTACGGGAACACTGAAGCTTTCTTT. The chain carries TRBV20-1 and TRBJ1-1; a weak D match, TRBD1 (5 bases). The CDR3 length is 14 residues. Germline V gives CDR1 DFQATT, CDR2 SNEGSKA (reference sequence). V lost 6 bases and J 1 base, leaving 15 bases between the germline ends.

In its sample, this clonotype was seen many times. The V gene is TRBV12-3 or TRBV12-4, the J gene TRBJ1-1; D unclear. CDR3 length: 14 amino acids. Trimming left V 7 bases short and J 5 bases short, with 17 bases between. CDR3 in DNA: TGTGCCAGCATGGGGAACAGCCTGGGGACTGAAGCTTTCTTT. Translating gives CASMGNSLGTEAFF.

CDR3 nucleotide sequence: TGTGCCAGCAATGGAGGTGTGGAAACCGGGGAGCTGTTTTTT. Encoded protein: CASNGGVETGELFF. The V gene is TRBV6-1, the J gene TRBJ2-2, with a weak D call TRBD2 (5 bases). The CDR3 covers 14 residues. Trimming shortened V by 7 bases and J by 5 bases, and 14 bases separated the two germline ends. In germline, CDR1 is MNHNS, CDR2 SASEGT.

As for this clonotype: Its ends do not fully match the called genes, so a read error is possible. The chain couples TRBV11-2 to TRBJ1-2, with D unclear. CDR1 is SGHAT, CDR2 FQNNGV, per germline. This CDR3 spans 14 amino acids. The CDR3 protein is CASILVSLNYGYTF. The CDR3 coding sequence is TGTGCCAGCATCTTAGTTTCTCTTAACTATGGTTACACCTTC.

In its sample, this clonotype was seen a few times. A single base separates this from a much larger clone, so it may be a read error. V is TRBV6-1 and J is TRBJ2-2, with D uncertain. Germline assignment: CDR1 MNHNS and CDR2 SASEGT. CDR3 size: 14 residues. CDR3 DNA: TGTACCAGCACGGCCAAGGCGAACACCGGGGAGCTGTTTTTT. Protein sequence: CTSTAKANTGELFF.

Remarks on this clonotype: The final CDR3 position lacks the conserved phenylalanine or tryptophan, pointing to a likely read error. The gene calls are TRBV11-3 and TRBJ2-7; D possibly corresponds to TRBD2 (5 bases). Germline V gene sequence: CDR1 SGHNT, CDR2 YENEEA. CDR3 length: 12 residues. V gave up 5 bases and J gave up 5 bases, with 10 bases separating them. CDR3 nucleotides: TGTGCCAGCAGCCCACGGGAAAACGAGCAGTACATC. Its protein product is CASSPRENEQYI.

As for this clonotype: A clone one base away is much larger, so this may be a read error. The chain joins TRBV30 to TRBJ1-5, with no clear D. Deletions cut 1 base from V and 3 bases from J, with 7 bases between. Germline CDR1 reads GTSNPN; CDR2 reads SVGIG (reference sequence). The CDR3 has 13 amino acids. CDR3 bases: TGTGCCTGGAGTGGTTATATCAATCAGCCCCAGCATTTT. Its protein product is CAWSGYINQPQHF. Together with reference TRBV30 and TRBJ1-5, the CDR3 gives the full variable domain: SQTIHQWPATLVQPVGSPLSLECTVEGTSNPNLYWYRQAAGRGLQLLFYSVGIGQISSEVPQNLSASRPQDRQFILSSKKLLLSDSGFYLCAWSGYINQPQHFGDGTRLSIL.

About this clonotype itself: At one of its ends the junction is not consistent with the germline gene, which may arise from a read error. This chain uses TRBV5-5 with TRBJ2-7, with 9 bases fitting TRBD2. The CDR3 has 15 residues. CDR1 and CDR2 (germline): SGHKS, YYEKEE (reference sequence). As DNA, the CDR3 is TGTACCAGCAGCCAACGGGTAGCGGGAGAAAACGAGCAGTACTTC. Its protein is CTSSQRVAGENEQYF.

A note on this clonotype: This clone may be a read error of a much larger clone one base away. Here the CDR3 reads CAISEIGDSNQSQHF. The CDR3 DNA is TGTGCCATCAGTGAGATAGGGGATAGCAATCAGTCCCAGCATTTT. The J gene is TRBJ1-5, the V gene TRBV10-3; TRBD1 might be the D (5 bases). The CDR3 has 15 residues. The germline CDR1 and CDR2 sequences are ENHRY and SYGVKD.

This chain connects TRBV20-1 to TRBJ2-7; D is possibly TRBD2 (6 bases). Trimming left V 3 bases short and J 7 bases short, with 16 bases between. The CDR3 sequence is 13 residues long. Germline V lookup: CDR1 DFQATT, CDR2 SNEGSKA (reference sequence). In DNA, the CDR3 is TGCAGTGCTAGGCATTTGGGGACTGAAGAGCAGTACTTC. Translating it yields CSARHLGTEEQYF.

The rearrangement uses TRBV29-1 and TRBJ1-2; D is undetermined. Trimming took 3 bases from V and 3 from J, leaving 11 bases between them. CDR3 length: 13 residues. Germline CDR1 SQVTM, CDR2 ANQGSEA. In nucleotides, the CDR3 is TGCAGCGTTGAGTACCGTAGTGACTATGGCTACACCTTC. Protein product: CSVEYRSDYGYTF.

Details on this clonotype: One base away lies a much larger clone, so this may be a sequencing read error. The chain recombines TRBV5-5 with TRBJ1-1; unclear D gene. Deletions cut 3 bases from V and 6 bases from J, with 12 bases between. The CDR3 covers 13 residues. Germline lookup yields CDR1 SGHKS and CDR2 YYEKEE (reference sequence). CDR3 amino acids: CASSSGRVAEAFF. DNA of the CDR3: TGTGCCAGCAGCTCGGGGAGGGTAGCTGAAGCTTTCTTT.

In its sample, this clonotype was seen a few times. The chain joins TRBV11-2 to TRBJ2-1; 9 positions match TRBD1. Germline lookup yields CDR1 SGHAT and CDR2 FQNNGV. CDR3 size: 15 residues. The V gene end was trimmed by 7 bases and the J gene end by 7 bases; junction bases not matched to a gene: 11. This chain's CDR3 is CASNLGQGGRNEQFF. The CDR3 DNA follows: TGTGCCAGCAACTTGGGACAGGGAGGAAGGAATGAGCAGTTCTTC. The entire variable domain, with the rest obtained from reference TRBV11-2 and TRBJ2-1, is as follows: EAGVAQSPRYKIIEKRQSVAFWCNPISGHATLYWYQQILGQGPKLLIQFQNNGVVDDSQLPKDRFSAERLKGVDSTLKIQPAKLEDSAVYLCASNLGQGGRNEQFFGPGTRLTVL.

Note on this clonotype: A junction end diverges from the germline sequence, so it may reflect a read error. The chain joins TRBV12-3 or TRBV12-4 to TRBJ1-5; D gene unclear. This CDR3 has 15 amino acids. The CDR3 region has the DNA TGTCCCAGCAGTGAGGACGGATCTGGCAATCAGCCCCAGCATTTT. Translation: CPSSEDGSGNQPQHF.